This T cell receptor (beta chain) was obtained from a study of CD4 T cells in relation to SARS-CoV-2 and coronaviruses. Trimming took 3 bases from V and 6 from J; bases not matched to a gene: 7. The germline V gene has CDR1 LGHDT and CDR2 YNNKEL (reference sequence). The CDR3 runs 14 residues. This clone has a handful of counts. Its antigen is unidentified. Clones were read by immunoSEQ multiplex PCR, and TCRdb kept only the in-frame ones, dropping some. The sample consists of about 24,000 clones, roughly 80% of them appearing once. CD4+ T cells from unexposed donors were obtained before the COVID-19 pandemic (2011-2018). The cells were cultured for about ten days before CD4+ T cells were isolated. Cells permitting, SARS-CoV-2 S/N and four cold-coronavirus spikes were tested on unexposed-donor CD4+ T cells.

The source is a human donor in good health. The chain is built from TRBV3-1 (or the pseudogene TRBV3-2) and TRBJ1-1; 7 bases map to TRBD1. Sequenced material: CD4+ T cells from PBMCs, cultured in vitro. Here the CDR3 reads CASSQRDRVSEAFF. The CDR3 DNA reads as TGTGCCAGCAGCCAGAGGGACAGAGTTTCTGAAGCTTTCTTT.